Listed below are T cell receptor beta chains from one sample, sequenced in a study of OX40 agonist ivuxolimab in advanced cancers. This table comes from immunoSEQ multiplex PCR, and its TCRdb copy is limited to in-frame clones, with some not included. The table records 100,000 or so clones, 75% to 95% of them present only once. Material: CD4+ or CD8+ T cells sorted from blood, obtained in a trial of the OX40 agonist ivuxolimab. The receptor set was obtained from an adult with an advanced solid tumor such as melanoma, head and neck, liver or kidney cancer. Both conserved end residues are part of each CDR3. D genes are given only for firm matches. Size values are once, few and many counts, or a class for expanded clones, and some rows have none.

j_call d_call v_call clone_size cdr3_nt cdr3_aa
TRBJ2-7 TRBD2 TRBV9 - TGTGCCAGCCACCGGGAGGGGCCTAAGTCCTACGAGCAGTACTTC CASHREGPKSYEQYF
TRBJ1-1 TRBD1 TRBV7-9 - TGTGCCAGCAGCTGGCCGACAGGGGCGCCTGTGGGTGAAGCTTTCTTT CASSWPTGAPVGEAFF
TRBJ2-7 TRBD1 TRBV7-2 - TGTGCCAGCAGCCTCCGGGACAGGGCCTACGAGCAGTACTTC CASSLRDRAYEQYF
TRBJ1-5 - TRBV19 - TGTGCCAGTAGTATAGATCGGATACAGGGAATGTTCAATCAGCCCCAGCATTTT CASSIDRIQGMFNQPQHF
TRBJ2-7 - TRBV6-5 - TGTGCCAGCGGCCTCTTTGCGGGACCCTCCTACGAGCAGTACTTC CASGLFAGPSYEQYF
TRBJ1-1 - TRBV18 - TGTGCCAGCTCACTAGGATTGGGGAAGATCACTGAAGCTTTCTTT CASSLGLGKITEAFF
TRBJ2-1 - TRBV11-2 - TGTGCCAGCAGCTTAGCACAGGGTCAATGGGAGCAGTTCTTC CASSLAQGQWEQFF
TRBJ2-1 - TRBV5-1 - TGCGCCAGCAGTAGAGCGAGGGAGGTCCGCAATGAGCAGTTCTTC CASSRAREVRNEQFF
TRBJ2-1 TRBD2 TRBV18 - TGTGCCAGCTCACCTCCGGCGGGAGGACCGGGGGAGCAGTTCTTC CASSPPAGGPGEQFF
TRBJ2-6 TRBD2 TRBV14 - TGTGCCAGCAGCCCACCTGCGGGCGGGAGGCCGGGGGCCAACGTCCTGACTTTC CASSPPAGGRPGANVLTF
TRBJ1-1 - TRBV18 - TGTGCCAGCTCACCTGCAACACCTTCGGAGAGGAACACTGAAGCTTTCTTT CASSPATPSERNTEAFF
TRBJ2-6 - TRBV6-5 once TGTGCCAGCAGTACATTGGCCTCTGGGGCCAACGTCCTGACTTTC CASSTLASGANVLTF
TRBJ2-7 - TRBV5-4 - TGTGCCAGCAGCGGCCGGGACGGCCGCTACGAGCAGTACTTC CASSGRDGRYEQYF
TRBJ2-5 TRBD2 TRBV13 - TGTGCCAGCAGCCAAGGACTAGCGGGCGGCACCCAGTACTTC CASSQGLAGGTQYF
TRBJ1-3 - TRBV5-1 - TGCGCCAGCAGCTTGGCTGGGGCCTCGAGCACCATATATTTT CASSLAGASSTIYF
TRBJ2-7 - TRBV7-2 few TGTGCCAGCAGCCCGGAAGGAGCTTACGAGCAGTACTTC CASSPEGAYEQYF
TRBJ1-5 TRBD1 TRBV30 - TGTGCCTGGTCAAGGACAGGGGATCAGCCCCAGCATTTT CAWSRTGDQPQHF
TRBJ2-3 - TRBV15 - TGTGCCACCAGCAGGGCAGGGTTCGAAACAGATACGCAGTATTTT CATSRAGFETDTQYF
TRBJ2-7 - TRBV15 - TGTGCCACCAGCAGTGTAAGGGGGTTCCACGAGCAGTACTTC CATSSVRGFHEQYF
TRBJ1-4 - TRBV15 - TGTGCCACCAGCAGGTCACCCCGCGCGACCGACAGGCGCAATGAAAAACTGTTTTTT CATSRSPRATDRRNEKLFF
TRBJ2-3 - TRBV9 - TGTGCCAGCAGCGTGACGGATAGCACAGATACGCAGTATTTT CASSVTDSTDTQYF
TRBJ2-7 - TRBV15 once TGTGCCACCAGCAGAGAACTAGCCAACCTCTACGAGCAGTACTTC CATSRELANLYEQYF
TRBJ1-2 TRBD1 TRBV9 - TGTGCCAGCAGCGCCCTTGGGACAGCCGCTAACTATGGCTACACCTTC CASSALGTAANYGYTF
TRBJ2-1 TRBD2 TRBV4-2 once TGTGCCAGCAAGGAGGGAGCGGGAAGCTCCTACAATGAGCAGTTCTTC CASKEGAGSSYNEQFF
TRBJ2-1 - TRBV7-3 once TGTGCCAGCAGCTCGGGCCTCTTGGGTGAGCAGTTCTTC CASSSGLLGEQFF
TRBJ2-1 - TRBV21-1 - TGTGCCAGCAGCAAAGGTCCGGGGGTACCAAGCTCCTACAATGAGCAGTTCTTC CASSKGPGVPSSYNEQFF
TRBJ2-7 - TRBV28 - TGTGCCAGCAGCTCAGGGGGGGCCGGAGCCTACGAGCAGTACTTC CASSSGGAGAYEQYF
TRBJ2-2 TRBD1 TRBV7-9 - TGTGCCAGCAGCTTAAGACAGGGGGCGGACACCGGGGAGCTGTTTTTT CASSLRQGADTGELFF
TRBJ2-5 - TRBV19 - TGTGCCAGTAGTTCCGGCTCCTACGGGCAAGAGACCCAGTACTTC CASSSGSYGQETQYF
TRBJ2-1 - TRBV19 - TGTGCCAGTAGTCCACGGACCAATGAGCAGTTCTTC CASSPRTNEQFF
TRBJ2-2 - TRBV19 once TGTGCCAGTAGTCGTCGAGAGGGAAGGAACACCGGGGAGCTGTTTTTT CASSRREGRNTGELFF
TRBJ1-5 - TRBV19 many TGTGCCAGTAGTATCGCGGGGAGGGGCAATCAGCCCCAGCATTTT CASSIAGRGNQPQHF
TRBJ2-7 - TRBV6-6 - TGTGCCAGCAGCCCTAGGTCGGGGTACGAGCAGTACTTC CASSPRSGYEQYF
TRBJ1-2 - TRBV11-2 - TGTGCCAGCAGCCCCGGACAGTTCTATGGCTACACCTTC CASSPGQFYGYTF
TRBJ2-7 TRBD1 TRBV7-3 - TGTGCCAGCAGCCGACAGGGGGGTTACTACGAGCAGTACTTC CASSRQGGYYEQYF
TRBJ2-1 - TRBV5-6 - TGTGCCAGCAGCTCTCTAGGAGTTCGGAATGAGCAGTTCTTC CASSSLGVRNEQFF
TRBJ2-5 - TRBV5-5 - TGTGCCAGCAGCTTACAGGAGGCGGAGACCCAGTACTTC CASSLQEAETQYF
TRBJ2-2 - TRBV5-4 - TGTGCCAGCAGCCCGTTCGGGGCCGGGGAGCTGTTTTTT CASSPFGAGELFF
TRBJ2-7 TRBD2 TRBV5-4 - TGTGCCAGCAGCCAGGGACTAGCGGGAGTCTACGAGCAGTACTTC CASSQGLAGVYEQYF
TRBJ2-4 - TRBV11-1 - TGTGCCAGCAGCTTATCAGGCAGGGTAGGGGACATTCAGTACTTC CASSLSGRVGDIQYF
TRBJ2-7 TRBD1 TRBV2 - TGTGCCAGCACGGAAGAGGGGGCCATTGGGTACGAGCAGTACTTC CASTEEGAIGYEQYF
TRBJ1-3 - TRBV6-1 - TGTGCCAGCAGACTGACAGGCTCTGGAAACACCATATATTTT CASRLTGSGNTIYF